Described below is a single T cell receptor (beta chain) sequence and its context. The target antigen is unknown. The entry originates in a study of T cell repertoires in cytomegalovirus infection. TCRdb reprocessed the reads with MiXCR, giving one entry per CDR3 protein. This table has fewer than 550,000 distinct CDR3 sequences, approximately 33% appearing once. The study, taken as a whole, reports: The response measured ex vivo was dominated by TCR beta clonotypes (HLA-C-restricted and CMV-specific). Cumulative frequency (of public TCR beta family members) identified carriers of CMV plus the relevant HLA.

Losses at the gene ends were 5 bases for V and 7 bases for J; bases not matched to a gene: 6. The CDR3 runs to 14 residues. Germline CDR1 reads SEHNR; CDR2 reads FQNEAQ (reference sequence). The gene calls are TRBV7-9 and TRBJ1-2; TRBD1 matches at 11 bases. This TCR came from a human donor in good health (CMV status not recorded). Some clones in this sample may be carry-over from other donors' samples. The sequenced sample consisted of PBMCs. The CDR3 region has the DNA TGTGCCAGCAGCGCCGGGACAGGGGGTGGTGGCTACACCTTC. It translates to CASSAGTGGGGYTF.